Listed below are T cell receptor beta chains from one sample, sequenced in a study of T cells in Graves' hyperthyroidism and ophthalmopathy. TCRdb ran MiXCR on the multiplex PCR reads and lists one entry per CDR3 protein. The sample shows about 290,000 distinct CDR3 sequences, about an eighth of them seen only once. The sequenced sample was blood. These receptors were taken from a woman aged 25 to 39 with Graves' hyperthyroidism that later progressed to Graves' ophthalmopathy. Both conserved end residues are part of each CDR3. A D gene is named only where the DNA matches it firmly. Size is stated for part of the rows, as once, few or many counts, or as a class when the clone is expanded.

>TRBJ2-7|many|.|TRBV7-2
TGTGCCAGCAGCTTCGGCGGGCTCTCCTACGAGCAGTACTTC
CASSFGGLSYEQYF
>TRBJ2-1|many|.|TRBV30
TGTGCCTGGAGTGTGGGACCTCTCAATGAGCAGTTCTTC
CAWSVGPLNEQFF
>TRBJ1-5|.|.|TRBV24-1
TGTGCCACCAGTGACACGACAAGAAATCAGCCCCAGCATTTT
CATSDTTRNQPQHF
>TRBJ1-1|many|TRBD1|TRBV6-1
TGTGCCAGCAGTTATACAGGGGGCACTGAAGCTTTCTTT
CASSYTGGTEAFF
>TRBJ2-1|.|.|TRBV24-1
TGTGCCACCAGGCGGAGAGGCAAGGATGAGCAGTTCTTC
CATRRRGKDEQFF
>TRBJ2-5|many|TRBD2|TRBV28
TGTGCCAGCAGCCAAGGACTGTTTGGCGGGAGCCTCCAGACGACCCAGTACTTC
CASSQGLFGGSLQTTQYF
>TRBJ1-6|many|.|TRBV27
TGTGCCAGCAGCCCGACAGCCCTTTATAATTCACCCCTCCACTTT
CASSPTALYNSPLHF
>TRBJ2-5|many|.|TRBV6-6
TGTGCCAGCAGTTACAGGTCCGGAGACAACGTTTACTTC
CASSYRSGDNVYF
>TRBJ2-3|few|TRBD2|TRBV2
TGTGCCAGCAGGACGCTAGCGGGGGATACGCAGTATTTT
CASRTLAGDTQYF
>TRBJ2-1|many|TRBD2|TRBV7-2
TGTGCCAGCAGCTTATATCCGCTAGGAGTGGCGGGAGGGCACCTTAATGAGCAGTTCTTC
CASSLYPLGVAGGHLNEQFF
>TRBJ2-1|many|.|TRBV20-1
TGCAGTGCTCCGGACCTCACGGGCTCCTACAATGAGCAGTTCTTC
CSAPDLTGSYNEQFF
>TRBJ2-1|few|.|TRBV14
TGTGCCAGCAGCCATTTAGGGATAGACTACAATGAGCAGTTCTTC
CASSHLGIDYNEQFF
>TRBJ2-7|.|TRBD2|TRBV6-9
TGTGCCAGCAGTTATCAGCGGGAGGGCCCCGGCGAGCAGTACTTC
CASSYQREGPGEQYF
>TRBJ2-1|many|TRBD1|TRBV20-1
TGCAGTGCCCCCCGGAACGACAGGGCTACCTACAATGAGCAGTTCTTC
CSAPRNDRATYNEQFF
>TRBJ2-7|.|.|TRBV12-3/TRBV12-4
TGTGCCAGCAGAACAGGGACCGAAGGTCCCTACGAGCAGTACTTC
CASRTGTEGPYEQYF
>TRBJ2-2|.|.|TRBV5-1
TGCGCCAGCAGCTCCTCTAGCGCTAACACCGGGGAGCTGTTTTTT
CASSSSSANTGELFF
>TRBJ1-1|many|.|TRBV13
TGTGCCAGCAGCTTGGGTAGGGGGAACACTGAAGCTTTCTTT
CASSLGRGNTEAFF
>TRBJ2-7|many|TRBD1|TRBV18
TGTGCCAGCTCATCAGACAGGGGGCGGTACGAGCAGTACTTC
CASSSDRGRYEQYF
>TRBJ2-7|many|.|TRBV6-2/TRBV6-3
TGTGCCAGCAGTCAGGAGGGCCATCGCGAGCAGTACTTC
CASSQEGHREQYF
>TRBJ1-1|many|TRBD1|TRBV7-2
TGTGCCAGCACCCTAGTCCCAGGGGGCGGCACTGAAGCTTTCTTT
CASTLVPGGGTEAFF
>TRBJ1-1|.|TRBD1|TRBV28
TGTGCCAGCAGTGTTTACGGACAGGGGGACACTGAAGCTTTCTTT
CASSVYGQGDTEAFF
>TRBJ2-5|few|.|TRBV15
TGTGCCACCAGCAGAGATCTCTCGGGGCCCCAAGAGACCCAGTACTTC
CATSRDLSGPQETQYF
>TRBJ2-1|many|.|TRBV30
TGTGCCGGTGGGGGTTGGAGCTCCTACAATGAGCAGTTCTTC
CAGGGWSSYNEQFF
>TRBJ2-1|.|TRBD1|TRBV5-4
TGTGCCAGCAGCAGGGTGGGGACAGGGGAGAATGAGCAGTTCTTC
CASSRVGTGENEQFF
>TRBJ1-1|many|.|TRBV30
TGTGCCTCTGGAACAGGGCGTAACACTGAAGCTTTCTTT
CASGTGRNTEAFF
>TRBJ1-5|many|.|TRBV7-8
TGTGCCAGCAGTGATAGCAATCAGCCCCAGCATTTT
CASSDSNQPQHF
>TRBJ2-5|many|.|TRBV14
TGTGCCAGCAGCCAAGGGATGGCGGGGACCCAGTACTTC
CASSQGMAGTQYF
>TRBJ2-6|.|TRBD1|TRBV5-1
TGCGCCAGCAGGACAGGGAGTGGGGCCAACGTCCTGACTTTC
CASRTGSGANVLTF
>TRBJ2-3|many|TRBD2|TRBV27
TGTGCCAGCAGTATCGGACTAGCGGGAGATACGCAGTATTTT
CASSIGLAGDTQYF
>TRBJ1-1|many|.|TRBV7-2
TGTGCCAGCAGCCTTCAGGGAGGGCAGGGAGGAGCTTTCTTT
CASSLQGGQGGAFF
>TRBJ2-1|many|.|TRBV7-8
TGTGCCAGCAGCTCCCACCCCGACGGCCACTACAATGAGCAGTTCTTC
CASSSHPDGHYNEQFF
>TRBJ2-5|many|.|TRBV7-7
TGTGCTAGCAGCACTGATATTACTAGTCTAGAGACCCAGTACTTC
CASSTDITSLETQYF
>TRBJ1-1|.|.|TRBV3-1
TGTGCCAGCAGCCAAGGCACTAAAGGGATTGAAGCTTCCTTT
CASSQGTKGIEASF
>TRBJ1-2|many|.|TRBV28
TGTGCCAGCAGGCCTATGAGGTGGCAGAATGGCTACACCTTC
CASRPMRWQNGYTF
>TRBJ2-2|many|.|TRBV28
TGTGCCAGCAGTTTGTTGGGGGCTGGAACCGGGGAGCTGTTTTTT
CASSLLGAGTGELFF
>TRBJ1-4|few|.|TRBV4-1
TGCGCCAGCAGCCAAGATTGGGCTGAAAAACTGTTTTTT
CASSQDWAEKLFF
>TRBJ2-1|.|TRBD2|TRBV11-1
TGTGCCAGCAGCTCTAGCGGGGAAAGGAATGAGCAGTTCTTC
CASSSSGERNEQFF
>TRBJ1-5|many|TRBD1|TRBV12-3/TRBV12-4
TGTGCCAGCACTAAAGGGGACAGGGACCTTATCTGGCCCCAGCATTTT
CASTKGDRDLIWPQHF
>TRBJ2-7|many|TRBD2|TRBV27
TGTGCCAGCAGTTTAAGTGGCCGGGGACTAGCGAGCTACGAGCAGTACTTC
CASSLSGRGLASYEQYF
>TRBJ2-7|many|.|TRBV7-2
TGTGCCAGCAGCTTAGTCTCTCTGGCCTACGAGCAGTACTTC
CASSLVSLAYEQYF
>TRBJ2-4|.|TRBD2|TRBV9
TGTGCCAGCAGCCCGTTCCCGGGACTAGCGGGAGTTCCCAAAAACATTCAGTACTTC
CASSPFPGLAGVPKNIQYF
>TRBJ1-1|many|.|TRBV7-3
TGTGCCAGCAGCTTTAATACGGGGACTGAAGCTTTCTTT
CASSFNTGTEAFF
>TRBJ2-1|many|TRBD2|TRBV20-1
TGCAGTGCAAGAGGACTAGCCCCTTCCTACAATGAGCAGTTCTTC
CSARGLAPSYNEQFF
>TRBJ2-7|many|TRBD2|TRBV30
TGTGCCTGGAGTGGGGGACTAGCGGGAGTCAGTGAGCAGTACTTC
CAWSGGLAGVSEQYF
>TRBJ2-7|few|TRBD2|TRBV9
TGTGCCAGCAGCCCCGCCCCTAGCGGTCATACCTACGAGCAGTACTTC
CASSPAPSGHTYEQYF
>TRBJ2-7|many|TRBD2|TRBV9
TGTGCCAGCAGCGTAGGATTAGCGGGAGAGTACGAGCAGTACTTC
CASSVGLAGEYEQYF
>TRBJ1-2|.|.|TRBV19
TGTGCCAGTAATGGACCGGGACCCCGGACTAACTATGGCTACACCTTC
CASNGPGPRTNYGYTF
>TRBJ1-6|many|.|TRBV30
TGTGCCGCGGGACGGAGAAATTCACCCCTCCACTTT
CAAGRRNSPLHF
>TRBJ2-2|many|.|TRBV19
TGTGCCAGTAGCGCCTCTACCGGGGAGCTGTTTTTT
CASSASTGELFF
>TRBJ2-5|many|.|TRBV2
TGTGCCAGCACCAGAGAGGGTAGCCAAGAGACCCAGTACTTC
CASTREGSQETQYF
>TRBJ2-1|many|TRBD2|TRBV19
TGTGCCAGTAGTTCGAATAGCGGGAGGGTCACTGAGCAGTTCTTC
CASSSNSGRVTEQFF
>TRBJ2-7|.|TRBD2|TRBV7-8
TGTGCCAGCAGTCGGACTAGCGATCCTTCCTACGAGCAGTACTTC
CASSRTSDPSYEQYF
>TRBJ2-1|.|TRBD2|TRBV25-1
TGTGCCAGCAGGTCACTAGCGGGAGGGGAGCAGTTCTTC
CASRSLAGGEQFF